The 5 T cell receptor beta chains presented below share a single source sample, sequenced in a study of shared clonotypes between healthy human individuals. Naivety among CD8 cells was defined by CD45RO negativity and positive CCR7 selection, thereby excluding terminally differentiated effector memory CD45RA+ cells. Measured with immunoSEQ multiplex PCR; TCRdb has only the in-frame clones, and not every one. The sample includes around 2,100,000 clones, approximately 94% seen only once; the top ten take 0.95% to 1.5%. The sequenced sample consisted of naive CD8+ T cells sorted from blood. All receptors derive from a young man in good health.

The V gene is TRBV30, the J gene TRBJ2-1; 10 positions agree with TRBD2. The CDR3 length is 15 residues. Unmatched junction bases numbered 7, after V lost 5 bases and J lost 3 bases. Looked up from germline, CDR1 is GTSNPN and CDR2 is SVGIG (reference sequence). This chain's CDR3 is CAWGTGTSDYNEQFF. The DNA of the CDR3 is TGTGCCTGGGGGACCGGGACTAGCGACTACAATGAGCAGTTCTTC.

The rearrangement joins TRBV2 to TRBJ1-5; TRBD1 aligns across 9 bases. The CDR3 consists of 19 residues. The trim removed 2 bases at V and 3 bases at J, leaving 14 bases unmatched. CDR1 and CDR2 (germline): SNHLY, FYNNEI. In DNA form, the CDR3 reads TGTGCCAGCAGTGAATCTTGGGACCTGGGACAGGGTATCAATCAGCCCCAGCATTTT. Protein sequence: CASSESWDLGQGINQPQHF.

The count of this clone is one. The V gene is TRBV10-2, the J gene TRBJ2-7, with 10 bases fitting TRBD2. CDR3 length: 16 amino acids. The germline gives CDR1 WSHSY, CDR2 SAAADI. The J segment lost 5 bases and the V segment lost 2 bases, leaving 9 bases of the junction unmatched. CDR3 sequence reads: CASSELNFGLADEQYF. The CDR3 coding sequence is TGCGCCAGCAGTGAGCTGAATTTCGGACTAGCGGACGAGCAGTACTTC.

This chain uses TRBV11-3 with TRBJ2-1, with D perhaps given as TRBD1 or TRBD2 (5 bases each). V gave up 1 base and J gave up 5 bases, with 12 bases separating them. Germline loops: CDR1 SGHNT, CDR2 YENEEA. The CDR3 spans 15 residues. The CDR3 is CASSLGDGPNNEQFF. The CDR3 nucleotides read TGTGCCAGCAGCTTAGGGGACGGTCCGAACAATGAGCAGTTCTTC.

With respect to this clone: Other DNA sequences within the sample encode an identical CDR3. The rearrangement links TRBV2 to TRBJ2-5, with 8 bases matching TRBD2. The CDR3 consists of 14 residues. Trimming removed 3 bases from V and 4 bases from J; junction bases left unmatched: 4. Germline CDR1 and CDR2: SNHLY and FYNNEI. The DNA of the CDR3 is TGTGCCAGCAGTGAGGGAGCGGGAGTAGAGACCCAGTACTTC. Its protein product is CASSEGAGVETQYF.